This TCR beta chain was documented in a study of blood T cell repertoires in COVID-19. Study context: Italy, Spain and the United States were the sources of the convalescent and acute COVID-19 samples. In each case, the material was cDNA or gDNA derived from T cells, B-cell-depleted T cells, or PBMCs.

Per the study methods: Reference gene primer amplification in the assay estimated nucleated cell counts. The repertoire was sequenced with immunoSEQ multiplex PCR; TCRdb's copy has only in-frame clones and lacks some. The D gene and trimming were derived from the DNA, and the V and J assignments and clone size from that table. The table lists over 90,000 clones, about 88% of them singletons, with about 3% in the top ten. Germline V gene data show CDR1 as MDHEN and CDR2 as SYDVKM. Trimming removed 8 bases from V and 4 bases from J; junction bases left unmatched: 4. The CDR3 consists of 12 residues. The clonotype comes from a man aged 50 or older with active or convalescent COVID-19. The gene calls are TRBV28 and TRBJ1-2; 7 positions agree with TRBD1. Sequencing was done on a sample of peripheral blood. The DNA for the CDR3 is TGTGCCAGCGGGACAGTTGGCTATGGCTACACCTTC. Translating it yields CASGTVGYGYTF.